This entry lists 31 T cell receptor beta chains sequenced from one sample in a study of T cell responses to AZD1222 COVID-19 vaccine. Profiling relied on immunoSEQ multiplex PCR, and the TCRdb table lists in-frame clones only, not all of them. The sample lists 130,000 to 150,000 clones, approximately 85% seen once, with approximately 5.4% in the top ten. Here the sequenced sample was peripheral blood, taken 28 days after the second dose of the MenACWY control vaccine. The receptors come from an adult who received the MenACWY meningococcal vaccine as a control.

The chain carries TRBV9 and TRBJ1-1; D unresolved. The CDR3 sequence is 14 residues long. Germline V gives CDR1 SGDLS, CDR2 YYNGEE. V lost 5 bases to trimming and J lost 7 bases, with 18 bases between them. The CDR3 bases are TGTGCCAGCAGTGACGGACGGGATAGGAGTGAAGCTTTCTTT. Its translation is CASSDGRDRSEAFF.

The chain is built from TRBV6-5 and TRBJ1-6; TRBD1 might be the D (5 bases). The CDR3 has 14 residues. CDR1 is MNHEY, CDR2 SVGAGI, per germline. V was shortened by 3 bases and J by 8 bases, with 11 bases between the two germline ends. The CDR3 loop reads CASSYSGLDSPLHF. Written as DNA, the CDR3 is TGTGCCAGCAGTTATTCGGGGCTAGATTCACCCCTCCACTTT.

Comments on this clone: The DNA is left out, because the CDR3 cannot be placed on it with certainty; the CDR3 is given as TCRdb lists it. The CDR3 here is CASGLGATSSTSF. V and J are TRBV4-1 and TRBJ2-7. The CDR3 is 13 amino acids in total, end residues counted. From germline, CDR1 is MGHRA and CDR2 YSYEKL.

The genes are TRBV7-2 and TRBJ1-4; 8 bases are a match to TRBD1. This CDR3 is 14 amino acids long. The germline V gene encodes CDR1 SGHTA and CDR2 FQGNSA. The trim removed 5 bases at V and 12 bases at J, leaving 11 bases unmatched. The CDR3 DNA sequence: TGTGCCAGCAGCCTTGGGACAGGCGGAGGGGAACTGTTTTTT. This translates into CASSLGTGGGELFF.

The rearrangement uses TRBV7-3 and TRBJ2-2; D gene uncertain. CDR1 is SGHTA, CDR2 FQGTGA, per germline. V was clipped by 6 bases and J by 3 bases, with 5 bases between them. The CDR3 extends over 12 amino acids. CDR3 bases: TGTGCCAGCAGGCGTGACACCGGGGAGCTGTTTTTT. This codes for CASRRDTGELFF.

J is TRBJ1-5 and V is TRBV29-1; possible D gene TRBD1, 6 bases. The CDR3 runs to 12 residues. Trimming took off 6 bases at V and 4 bases at J, with 10 bases between the two ends. Per germline, CDR1 SQVTM and CDR2 ANQGSEA. CDR3 DNA sequence: TGCAGCGTGAGGACAGCAAATCAGCCCCAGCATTTT. Translated: CSVRTANQPQHF.

The V and J genes are TRBV7-2 and TRBJ2-3; D gene uncertain. From germline, CDR1 is SGHTA and CDR2 FQGNSA. V lost 4 bases and J 6 bases, leaving 14 bases between the germline ends. The CDR3 extends over 14 amino acids. The CDR3 loop is CASSSRRVSDTQYF. DNA for the CDR3: TGTGCCAGCAGCTCTCGTCGGGTCAGCGATACGCAGTATTTT.

As for this clone: With a much larger clone just one base away, this may be a read error. Other DNA sequences from this sample encode an identical CDR3 as well. This sequence joins TRBV18 and TRBJ2-2, with D maybe TRBD1 (5 bases). V lost 2 bases to trimming and J lost 1 base, with 5 bases between them. The CDR3 sequence is 14 residues long. Germline loops: CDR1 KGHSH, CDR2 LQKENI. CDR3 loop: CASSPGQNTGELFF. Here the CDR3 DNA reads TGTGCCAGCTCACCAGGACAGAACACCGGGGAGCTGTTTTTT.

The rearrangement uses TRBV6-5 and TRBJ2-5; TRBD2 is a possible D gene (6 bases). This CDR3 is built from 15 residues. CDR1 MNHEY and CDR2 SVGAGI come from the germline V gene. Trimming stripped 7 bases from V and 5 bases from J, with 20 bases between. CDR3 DNA: TGTGCCAGCACTGGGGGGACCGACCTCCGGGAGACCCAGTACTTC. This sequence encodes CASTGGTDLRETQYF.

The chain employs TRBV7-6 and TRBJ1-1, with D perhaps TRBD1 (5 bases). CDR3 length: 14 amino acids. CDR1 is SGHVS and CDR2 is FNYEAQ in the germline V gene. V lost 2 bases to trimming and J lost 1 base, with 8 bases between them. The CDR3 coding sequence is TGTGCCAGCAGCTTAAGAGGGGCGAACACTGAAGCTTTCTTT. Translated, it gives CASSLRGANTEAFF.

The J gene is TRBJ2-7, the V gene TRBV29-1; 9 positions agree with TRBD1. Per the germline V gene, CDR1 is SQVTM and CDR2 is ANQGSEA. V was clipped by 6 bases and J by 1 base; unmatched bases: 7. CDR3 length: 14 residues. The CDR3 here is CSVAETGGSYEQYF. CDR3 in DNA: TGCAGCGTCGCTGAGACAGGGGGATCCTACGAGCAGTACTTC.

This chain connects TRBV3-1 (or the pseudogene TRBV3-2) to TRBJ2-1; 10 bases agree with TRBD2. The CDR3 has 14 amino acids. CDR1 is LGHDT, CDR2 YNNKEL, per germline (reference sequence). The V and J ends lost 4 bases and 13 bases, in that order; junction bases with no gene match: 10. The CDR3 DNA is TGTGCCAGCAGCCTCGGAGCGGGGGGGAATACTCAGTTCTTC. Residues: CASSLGAGGNTQFF.

V gene TRBV28 combines with J gene TRBJ1-6; the match to TRBD1 covers 7 bases. J gave up 9 bases and V 6 bases, and 8 bases lay outside the gene matches. This CDR3 region has 14 residues. Looked up from germline, CDR1 is MDHEN and CDR2 is SYDVKM. As DNA, the CDR3 is TGTGCCAGCAGAATACAGGGGTGGGGTTCACCCCTCCACTTT. Translating it yields CASRIQGWGSPLHF. Complete variable domain (other parts from reference TRBV28 and TRBJ1-6): DVKVTQSSRYLVKRTGEKVFLECVQDMDHENMFWYRQDPGLGLRLIYFSYDVKMKEKGDIPEGYSVSREKKERFSLILESASTNQTSMYLCASRIQGWGSPLHFGNGTRLTVT.

The chain uses TRBV28 and TRBJ1-3; weak D call: TRBD1 (6 bases). Germline CDR1 reads MDHEN; CDR2 reads SYDVKM. V lost 6 bases and J 0 bases, leaving 15 bases between the germline ends. The CDR3 is 16 amino acids. CDR3 protein: CASSPGGATSGNTIYF. The CDR3 bases are TGTGCCAGCAGCCCCGGGGGGGCCACCTCTGGAAACACCATATATTTT.

The CDR3 here is CASSQTPVELNTEAFF. CDR3 in DNA: TGCGCCAGCAGCCAAACCCCAGTAGAGCTGAACACTGAAGCTTTCTTT. The rearrangement links TRBV5-1 to TRBJ1-1, with D unclear. The V gene lost 4 bases and the J gene lost 0 bases, with 16 bases spanning the gap. Germline V gene lookup returns CDR1 SGHRS and CDR2 YFSETQ. CDR3 length: 16 residues.

The chain is built from TRBV6-2 or TRBV6-3 and TRBJ2-7, with D unclear. The CDR3 is 11 amino acids. Germline assignment: CDR1 MNHEY and CDR2 SVGEGT. Trimming took off 2 bases at V and 2 bases at J, with 1 base between the two ends. This CDR3 is CASSYTYEQYF. CDR3 bases: TGTGCCAGCAGTTACACCTACGAGCAGTACTTC.

The V call is TRBV15, the J call TRBJ2-7; possibly TRBD1 or TRBD2 for D (5 bases each). With 3 bases removed from V and 0 bases from J, the gap between germline ends came to 6 bases. The CDR3 loop spans 13 amino acids. Germline V CDR1 and CDR2: LNHNV, YYDKDF (reference sequence). The DNA for the CDR3 is TGTGCCACCAGCAGGGGGGTCTCCTACGAGCAGTACTTC. Translated: CATSRGVSYEQYF. Filled out from reference TRBV15 and TRBJ2-7, the complete variable domain reads DAMVIQNPRYQVTQFGKPVTLSCSQTLNHNVMYWYQQKSSQAPKLLFHYYDKDFNNEADTPDNFQSRRPNTSFCFLDIRSPGLGDTAMYLCATSRGVSYEQYFGPGTRLTVT.

The chain has TRBV7-8 and TRBJ1-3; 7 bases match TRBD1. V shed 5 bases, J shed 4 bases, and the junction held 5 bases outside the gene matches. Germline V CDR1 and CDR2: SGHVS, FQNEAQ. The CDR3 has 14 residues. CDR3 nucleotides: TGTGCCAGCAGCCAAACAGGGGACGGAAACACCATATATTTT. This gives the protein CASSQTGDGNTIYF.

This chain joins TRBV3-1 (or the pseudogene TRBV3-2) and TRBJ1-2, with a possible D match to TRBD1 (5 bases). V lost 0 bases and J 12 bases, leaving 14 bases between the germline ends. The CDR3 runs 13 residues. The germline gives CDR1 LGHDT, CDR2 YNNKEL (reference sequence). CDR3 nucleotides: TGTGCCAGCAGCCAAGAGGAGTCCGGGGGGGACACCTTC. Translation gives CASSQEESGGDTF.

The chain links TRBV4-3 to TRBJ2-2; 7 bases align to TRBD1. After removal of 2 bases from V and 6 bases from J, the junction contained 0 bases not matched to a gene. The CDR3 runs to 13 residues. CDR1 and CDR2 (germline): LGHNA, YSLEER. CDR3 loop: CASSQTGAGELFF. In DNA form, the CDR3 reads TGCGCCAGCAGCCAAACAGGGGCCGGGGAGCTGTTTTTT.

V is TRBV19 and J is TRBJ2-2; the D gene is possibly TRBD1 (5 bases). Germline CDR1 is LNHDA and CDR2 is SQIVND (reference sequence). V was clipped by 0 bases and J by 7 bases, with 9 bases between them. CDR3 length: 14 amino acids. CDR3 coding DNA: TGTGCCAGTAGTATAGAAGGAAGGGGCGGGGAGCTGTTTTTT. Its translation: CASSIEGRGGELFF.

V is TRBV7-8 and J is TRBJ1-5; no clear D gene. CDR3 length: 15 residues. V lost 1 base, J lost 5 bases, and 12 bases lay in between. Germline V gives CDR1 SGHVS, CDR2 FQNEAQ. CDR3 in amino acids: CASSLEPGRDQPQHF. The CDR3 DNA reads as TGTGCCAGCAGCTTAGAGCCGGGCCGGGATCAGCCCCAGCATTTT.

The chain uses TRBV28 and TRBJ1-5; 7 positions match TRBD1. Per the germline V gene, CDR1 is MDHEN and CDR2 is SYDVKM. Unmatched junction bases numbered 14, after V lost 5 bases and J lost 7 bases. The CDR3 is 16 amino acids. The CDR3 reads CASSKALKGAGQPQHF. The CDR3 bases are TGTGCCAGCAGTAAGGCCTTGAAGGGGGCGGGCCAGCCCCAGCATTTT. Full variable domain (missing parts from reference TRBV28 and TRBJ1-5): DVKVTQSSRYLVKRTGEKVFLECVQDMDHENMFWYRQDPGLGLRLIYFSYDVKMKEKGDIPEGYSVSREKKERFSLILESASTNQTSMYLCASSKALKGAGQPQHFGDGTRLSIL.

The rearrangement joins TRBV3-1 (or the pseudogene TRBV3-2) to TRBJ1-1; D not resolved. The CDR3 totals 14 residues. V shed 4 bases and J shed 0 bases, with 9 bases lying between them. Per the germline V gene, CDR1 is LGHDT and CDR2 is YNNKEL (reference sequence). The CDR3 spells CASSLYRLNTEAFF. CDR3 nucleotides: TGTGCCAGCAGCCTCTACAGATTGAACACTGAAGCTTTCTTT.

The rearrangement joins TRBV5-4 to TRBJ1-2; D is ambiguous. The CDR3 sequence is 15 residues long. V was trimmed by 4 bases and J by 0 bases, leaving 13 bases between them. In germline, CDR1 is SGHNT, CDR2 YYREEE (reference sequence). The CDR3 spells CASSPTTRTNYGYTF. The DNA of the CDR3 is TGTGCCAGCAGCCCGACGACACGCACTAACTATGGCTACACCTTC.

The chain carries TRBV19 and TRBJ1-1; perhaps TRBD1 as D (5 bases). CDR3 length: 13 residues. Germline V lookup: CDR1 LNHDA, CDR2 SQIVND (reference sequence). V was clipped by 7 bases and J by 1 base, with 10 bases between them. The CDR3 protein is CASKSQGNTEAFF. The DNA of the CDR3 is TGTGCCAGTAAGTCTCAGGGGAACACTGAAGCTTTCTTT.

The rearrangement uses TRBV30 and TRBJ1-6; 11 bases align to TRBD1. Germline assignment: CDR1 GTSNPN and CDR2 SVGIG (reference sequence). With V trimmed by 8 bases and J by 8 bases, 5 bases remained unmatched. The CDR3 spans 13 residues. CDR3 loop: CAGRGQGDSPLHF. Here the CDR3 DNA reads TGTGCCGGAAGGGGACAGGGGGATTCACCCCTCCACTTT.

This clone occurred once. The chain joins TRBV27 to TRBJ1-3, with D hard to call. V dropped 4 bases and J dropped 2 bases, with 9 bases sitting between them. CDR3 length equals 14 residues. CDR1 MNHEY and CDR2 SMNVEV come from the germline V gene (reference sequence). CDR3 sequence reads: CASSSTDTGNTIYF. The CDR3 bases are TGTGCCAGCAGTTCCACTGACACTGGAAACACCATATATTTT.

This CDR3 is CASSLGPLNEQFF. Written as DNA, the CDR3 is TGTGCCAGCAGCTTAGGGCCCTTGAATGAGCAGTTCTTC. The gene calls are TRBV7-2 and TRBJ2-1; D is ambiguous. V was pared by 1 base and J by 7 bases, with 8 bases between. The CDR3 spans 13 residues. CDR1 SGHTA and CDR2 FQGNSA come from the germline V gene. The entire variable domain, with the rest obtained from reference TRBV7-2 and TRBJ2-1, is as follows: GAGVSQSPSNKVTEKGKDVELRCDPISGHTALYWYRQSLGQGLEFLIYFQGNSAPDKSGLPSDRFSAERTGGSVSTLTIQRTQQEDSAVYLCASSLGPLNEQFFGPGTRLTVL.

This clone has more than one count but fewer than ten. The chain couples TRBV5-6 to TRBJ1-5; no firm D call. The CDR3 is 12 amino acids. Trimming removed 5 bases at V and 7 bases at J, with 10 bases between. The V gene's germline CDR1 is SGHDT and CDR2 YYEEEE. The CDR3: CASSLPGQPQHF. In nucleotides, the CDR3 is TGTGCCAGCAGTTTACCGGGGCAGCCCCAGCATTTT.

J is TRBJ1-6 and V is TRBV5-6; D is unresolved. The CDR3 consists of 14 residues. Germline V CDR1 and CDR2: SGHDT, YYEEEE. Trimming stripped 0 bases from V and 6 bases from J, with 7 bases between. DNA for the CDR3: TGTGCCAGCAGCTTGGAAAGATCTAATTCACCCCTCCACTTT. It specifies CASSLERSNSPLHF.